Shown below are 7 T cell receptor beta chains from a single sample sequenced in a study of a mutant IDH1 vaccine in newly diagnosed glioma. No cognate antigen is known for these TCRs. The method was immunoSEQ multiplex PCR; TCRdb's version includes in-frame clones alone and lacks a portion of them. The profile shows about 34,000 clones, approximately 87% of them singletons. The time point here: week 47, end of study. In the vaccine, a single dose held 300 ug of the mutant IDH1 20-mer peptide, along with topical imiquimod. The sequencing used PBMCs, collected from a glioma patient whose treatment included an IDH1 peptide vaccine. All receptors derive from a woman in her 30s with glioma.

The chain uses TRBV29-1 and TRBJ2-5; 12 bases map to TRBD1. Germline trimming cut 3 bases from V and 6 bases from J; bases unmatched to any gene: 5. From germline, CDR1 is SQVTM and CDR2 ANQGSEA. This CDR3 spans 14 amino acids. CDR3 sequence: CSVEGQGASKTQYF. CDR3 DNA sequence: TGCAGCGTTGAGGGACAGGGGGCCTCAAAGACCCAGTACTTC.

The gene calls are TRBV6-5 and TRBJ2-3; TRBD2 is a possible D gene (6 bases). This CDR3 is built from 15 residues. Trimming took off 4 bases at V and 2 bases at J, with 13 bases between the two ends. In germline, CDR1 is MNHEY, CDR2 SVGAGI. CDR3 nucleotides: TGTGCCAGCAGTTCCCGTGGCGGGGACACAGATACGCAGTATTTT. This codes for CASSSRGGDTDTQYF.

The chain couples TRBV4-3 to TRBJ1-2, with 8 bases lining up with TRBD1. The junction had 11 bases not matched to a gene; V was cut back by 0 bases and J by 5 bases. This CDR3 is 17 amino acids long. CDR1 is LGHNA and CDR2 is YSLEER in the germline V gene. The chain's CDR3 is CASSQDPPSGTGYGYTF. The CDR3 DNA is TGCGCCAGCAGCCAAGATCCCCCATCTGGGACAGGTTATGGCTACACCTTC.

This chain links TRBV27 with TRBJ2-7; 9 bases fit TRBD1. V shed 6 bases, J shed 6 bases, and the junction held 6 bases outside the gene matches. From germline, CDR1 is MNHEY and CDR2 SMNVEV (reference sequence). The CDR3 is 13 amino acids. In nucleotides, the CDR3 is TGTGCCAGCAGCCTAAAGGACAGGGGCGAGCAGTACTTC. Its translation: CASSLKDRGEQYF.

The rearrangement joins TRBV2 to TRBJ1-6; a weak D match, TRBD1 (5 bases). CDR3 length: 14 amino acids. Trimming shortened V by 7 bases and J by 10 bases, and 17 bases separated the two germline ends. Germline V lookup: CDR1 SNHLY, CDR2 FYNNEI. CDR3 loop: CASKGEWGKSPLHF. The DNA for the CDR3 is TGTGCCAGCAAAGGGGAGTGGGGCAAATCACCCCTCCACTTT.

In DNA form, the CDR3 reads TGCGCCAGCAGCTTGTCCACAGCTGAGAACACTGAAGCTTTCTTT. It encodes CASSLSTAENTEAFF. V gene TRBV5-1 combines with J gene TRBJ1-1; unclear D gene. Germline-derived CDR1 and CDR2 are SGHRS and YFSETQ. This CDR3 is 15 amino acids long. V was trimmed by 1 base and J by 1 base, leaving 11 bases between them.

The chain employs TRBV18 and TRBJ1-1; the D is unclear. Germline CDR1 reads KGHSH; CDR2 reads LQKENI. CDR3 length equals 16 residues. The V and J ends lost 6 bases and 0 bases respectively, with 17 bases between them. The CDR3 bases are TGTGCCAGCTCCCCCGGGGAGGGTTTAATGAACACTGAAGCTTTCTTT. This codes for CASSPGEGLMNTEAFF.